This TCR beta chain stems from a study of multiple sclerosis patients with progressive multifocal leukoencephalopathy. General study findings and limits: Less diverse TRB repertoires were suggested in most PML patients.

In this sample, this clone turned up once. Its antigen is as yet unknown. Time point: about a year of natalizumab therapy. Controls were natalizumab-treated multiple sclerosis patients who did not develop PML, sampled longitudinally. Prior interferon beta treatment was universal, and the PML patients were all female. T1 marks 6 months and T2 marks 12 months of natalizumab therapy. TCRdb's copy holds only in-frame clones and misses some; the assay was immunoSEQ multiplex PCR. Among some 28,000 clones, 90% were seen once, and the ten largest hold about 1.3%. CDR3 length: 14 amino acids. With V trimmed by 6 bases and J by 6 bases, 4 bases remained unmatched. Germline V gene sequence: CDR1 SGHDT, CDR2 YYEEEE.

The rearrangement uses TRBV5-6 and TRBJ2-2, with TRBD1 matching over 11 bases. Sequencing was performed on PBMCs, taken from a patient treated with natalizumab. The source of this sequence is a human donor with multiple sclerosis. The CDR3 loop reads CASNPGQGAGELFF. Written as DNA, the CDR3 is TGTGCCAGCAACCCGGGACAGGGGGCCGGGGAGCTGTTTTTT. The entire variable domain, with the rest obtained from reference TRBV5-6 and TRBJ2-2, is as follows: DAGVTQSPTHLIKTRGQQVTLRCSPKSGHDTVSWYQQALGQGPQFIFQYYEEEERQRGNFPDRFSGHQFPNYSSELNVNALLLGDSALYLCASNPGQGAGELFFGEGSRLTVL.